This T cell receptor beta chain derives from a study of blood T cell repertoires in COVID-19. Background on the study: Two negative PCRs, clearance, or symptom resolution characterized the recovered Cohort 3 donors.

This clone was seen repeatedly, ten times or more. The method was immunoSEQ multiplex PCR; TCRdb's version includes in-frame clones alone and lacks a portion of them. This table holds fewer than 250,000 clones, roughly 91% found once. Losses at the gene ends were 2 bases for V and 4 bases for J; bases not matched to a gene: 1. Germline assignment: CDR1 MRHNA and CDR2 SNTAGT. This CDR3 spans 14 amino acids. Participants' reported clinical history set cohort assignment. The receptor was derived from a young man in a cohort exposed to, infected with or recovered from COVID-19 (not recorded which). What was sequenced was PBMCs or T cells enriched from blood (not recorded which). The chain uses TRBV6-4 and TRBJ2-2, with TRBD2 matching 7 bases. CDR3 residues: CASSDRTSTGELFF. Written as DNA, the CDR3 is TGTGCCAGCAGTGACAGGACTAGCACCGGGGAGCTGTTTTTT.